Listed below are T cell receptor beta chains from one sample, sequenced in a study of OX40 agonist ivuxolimab in advanced cancers. Repertoires were generated with immunoSEQ multiplex PCR, while TCRdb's copy carries only in-frame clones and drops some. The data show around 70,000 clones, with over 75% seen just once and about 5% held by the top ten. The sequenced sample was CD4+ or CD8+ T cells sorted from blood, obtained in a trial of the OX40 agonist ivuxolimab. The origin of the receptors is an adult with an advanced solid tumor such as melanoma, head and neck, liver or kidney cancer. The CDR3 runs from the conserved cysteine through the conserved F or W. A D gene is named only where the DNA matches it firmly. Only part of the rows carry a size: once, few, many, or a class if the clone is expanded.

>few|TRBV2|.|TRBJ1-2
TGTGCCAGCAGCTACGGGGGAGGGAACTATGGCTACACCTTC
CASSYGGGNYGYTF
>.|TRBV11-3|.|TRBJ2-3
TGTGCCAGCAGCTTAGAAATACCAAGGTTCACAGATACGCAGTATTTT
CASSLEIPRFTDTQYF
>few|TRBV10-3|.|TRBJ2-7
TGTGCCATCAGTGGAGGGTCCGAGCAGTACTTC
CAISGGSEQYF
>once|TRBV5-6|.|TRBJ1-5
TGTGCCAGCAGCATTAATACAGGGATAAGCAATCAGCCCCAGCATTTT
CASSINTGISNQPQHF
>once|TRBV6-1|TRBD1|TRBJ2-1
TGTGCCAGCAGTGACGACAGGGGGCGCTTAAACTTCTACAATGAGCAGTTCTTC
CASSDDRGRLNFYNEQFF
>once|TRBV11-2|TRBD1|TRBJ2-7
TGTGCCAGCAGCCCAAGGGCGGACAGGGGCGCCTACGAGCAGTACTTC
CASSPRADRGAYEQYF
>.|TRBV11-2|TRBD2|TRBJ2-3
TGTGCCAGCAGCTCATATCATAGCGGGAGGACAGATACGCAGTATTTT
CASSSYHSGRTDTQYF
>few|TRBV2|.|TRBJ2-3
TGTGCCAGCAGTGTGAGTGGGAACTTGCCAGATACGCAGTATTTT
CASSVSGNLPDTQYF
>.|TRBV29-1|.|TRBJ2-7
TGCAGCGTTGTTGGCTCCACCTCCGAGCAGTACTTC
CSVVGSTSEQYF
>.|TRBV2|TRBD1|TRBJ2-6
TGTGCCAGCATCTTTGACAGGGCTGGGGCCAACGTCCTGACTTTC
CASIFDRAGANVLTF
>.|TRBV7-8|.|TRBJ1-2
TGTGCCAGCAGCTTAGGACGGGGACAAGAATATGGCTACACCTTC
CASSLGRGQEYGYTF
>.|TRBV5-4|TRBD2|TRBJ2-3
TGTGCCAGCAGCTTTGGCGGGAGGGCCGGCGCAGATACGCAGTATTTT
CASSFGGRAGADTQYF
>.|TRBV6-6|.|TRBJ1-1
TGTGCCAGCAGTTACTCGATGGGGGCCACTGAAGCTTTCTTT
CASSYSMGATEAFF
>.|TRBV5-1|.|TRBJ2-2
TGCGTCAGCAGGAGACAGGCGAACACCGGGGAGCTGTTTTTT
CVSRRQANTGELFF
>.|TRBV5-1|.|TRBJ1-4
TGCGCCAGCTGCGAGACGGGACGGCCGGAGGAAAAACTGTTTTTT
CASCETGRPEEKLFF
>.|TRBV5-1|.|TRBJ1-1
TGCGCCAGCAGCTTTGTTCAGGGGAACACTGAAGCTTTCTTT
CASSFVQGNTEAFF
>.|TRBV19|TRBD1|TRBJ2-7
TGTGCCAGTAGTACCCTCGGACAGGGGAGGTCCTACGAGCAGTACTTC
CASSTLGQGRSYEQYF
>.|TRBV9|TRBD1|TRBJ1-2
TGTGCCAGCAGCGTAGCTACAGGGGGCTATGGCTACACCTTC
CASSVATGGYGYTF
>.|TRBV19|.|TRBJ1-4
TGTGCCAGTAGTAATCCTTCAGGGGTATATGAAAAACTGTTTTTT
CASSNPSGVYEKLFF
>.|TRBV5-4|.|TRBJ1-1
TGTGCCAGCAGCACCGTGGGGGCAGCTTTCTTT
CASSTVGAAFF
>.|TRBV7-8|TRBD1|TRBJ1-2
TGTGCCAGCAGCTTAGCGGGACAGGTCGCCCTAGGAGGCTACACCTTC
CASSLAGQVALGGYTF
>once|TRBV11-3|.|TRBJ2-6
TGTGCCAGCACCCCAAGTTGGGGGGCCAACGTCCTGACTTTC
CASTPSWGANVLTF
>.|TRBV19|TRBD1|TRBJ1-2
TGTGCCAGTAGGGGGACAGGAAGATTCGGCTACACCTTC
CASRGTGRFGYTF
>.|TRBV9|TRBD1|TRBJ1-4
TGTGCCAGCAGCATCAAGGGACAGGGAAATGAAAAACTGTTTTTT
CASSIKGQGNEKLFF
>.|TRBV2|.|TRBJ2-1
TGTGCCAGCAGCCCCGAAAGGGGCAATGAGCAGTTCTTC
CASSPERGNEQFF
>.|TRBV6-5|TRBD1|TRBJ2-7
TGTGCCAGCAGTGAGAGGGACAGGTGGCCGTACTTC
CASSERDRWPYF
>.|TRBV6-6|TRBD2|TRBJ2-1
TGTGCCAGCAGTCGTCGGACTAGCGGGACTCCCAATGAGCAGTTCTTC
CASSRRTSGTPNEQFF
>.|TRBV9|.|TRBJ1-3
TGTGCCAGCAGCGCAGCTCTGGCGACTCTGTCTGGAAACACCATATATTTT
CASSAALATLSGNTIYF
>.|TRBV18|.|TRBJ2-7
TGTGCCAGCTCACCACCGGGGGGCTACGAGCAGTACTTC
CASSPPGGYEQYF
>.|TRBV6-6|.|TRBJ1-2
TGTGCCAGCAGTTACTCTGGGGGGGCGGGCGGCTACACCTTC
CASSYSGGAGGYTF
>.|TRBV18|TRBD2|TRBJ2-7
TGTGCCAGCTCCCCTCTTGGACTAGCGGGGGATCTGGAGCAGTACTTC
CASSPLGLAGDLEQYF
>.|TRBV5-4|TRBD2|TRBJ2-6
TGTGCCAGCAGCCGGGAGCGGGGGAGTGCTGGGGCCAACGTCCTGACTTTC
CASSRERGSAGANVLTF
>.|TRBV11-3|.|TRBJ2-6
TGTGCCAGCAGCTTCCGGACTTCTGGGGCCAACGTCCTGACTTTC
CASSFRTSGANVLTF
>.|TRBV7-6|.|TRBJ2-2
TGTGCCAGCAGTTTGCAGACAGACGGGGAGCTGTTTTTT
CASSLQTDGELFF
>.|TRBV6-1|.|TRBJ1-5
TGTGCCAGCAGCGAGGAAGGCCCTTCGCATTTT
CASSEEGPSHF
>.|TRBV11-2|.|TRBJ2-7
TGTGCCAGCGTGGGCGGGGGACAGGACTCCGAGCAGTACTTC
CASVGGGQDSEQYF
>.|TRBV5-6|TRBD1|TRBJ1-2
TGTGCCAGCAGCACCAAGGACAGGGGGTGGTATGGCTACACCTTC
CASSTKDRGWYGYTF
>.|TRBV4-1|TRBD1|TRBJ2-7
TGCGCCAGCAGCCGAGGGGACAGGACCTCCTACGAGCAGTACTTC
CASSRGDRTSYEQYF
>.|TRBV11-2|TRBD2|TRBJ2-7
TGTGCCAGCAGCTTTGGACTAGATGAGCAGTACTTC
CASSFGLDEQYF
>.|TRBV28|.|TRBJ1-2
TGTGCCAGCACATCCACTGGGGACAAGATTTGGTTTGGCTACACCTTC
CASTSTGDKIWFGYTF
>.|TRBV29-1|.|TRBJ1-1
TGCAGCGGGGTCAGGGAGTACACTGAAGCTTTCTTT
CSGVREYTEAFF
>.|TRBV11-1|.|TRBJ2-3
TGTGCCAGCAGCTCAAGAGGAGATACGCAGTATTTT
CASSSRGDTQYF
>.|TRBV6-1|TRBD1|TRBJ1-3
TGTGCCAGCAGTGATCCGGGACAGGGGCGTCGGGACACCATATATTTT
CASSDPGQGRRDTIYF
>.|TRBV5-1|.|TRBJ2-1
TGCGCCAGCAGCTTGACAGGGAACGCCTACAATGAGCAGTTCTTC
CASSLTGNAYNEQFF
>.|TRBV12-2|.|TRBJ2-1
TGTGCAAGTCGGGTAGCGGGAGTACAGTTCTTC
CASRVAGVQFF
>.|TRBV5-1|.|TRBJ1-1
TGCGCCAGCAGCTCCACGCAGGGGCGGAACACTGAAGCTTTCTTT
CASSSTQGRNTEAFF
>.|TRBV6-6|.|TRBJ2-7
TGTGCCAGCAGTAGGACTCTTGCCTACGAGCAGTACTTC
CASSRTLAYEQYF
>few|TRBV11-2|.|TRBJ1-1
TGTGCCAGCAGCTTACAGGGGAATACTGAAGCTTTCTTT
CASSLQGNTEAFF
>.|TRBV18|TRBD2|TRBJ2-1
TGTGCCAGCTCACGGGCGGGAGGTATGAGCGATGAGCAGTTCTTC
CASSRAGGMSDEQFF
>.|TRBV11-1|.|TRBJ1-1
TGTGCCAGCAGCTTAGTAGGGATACGTGAAGCTTTCTTT
CASSLVGIREAFF